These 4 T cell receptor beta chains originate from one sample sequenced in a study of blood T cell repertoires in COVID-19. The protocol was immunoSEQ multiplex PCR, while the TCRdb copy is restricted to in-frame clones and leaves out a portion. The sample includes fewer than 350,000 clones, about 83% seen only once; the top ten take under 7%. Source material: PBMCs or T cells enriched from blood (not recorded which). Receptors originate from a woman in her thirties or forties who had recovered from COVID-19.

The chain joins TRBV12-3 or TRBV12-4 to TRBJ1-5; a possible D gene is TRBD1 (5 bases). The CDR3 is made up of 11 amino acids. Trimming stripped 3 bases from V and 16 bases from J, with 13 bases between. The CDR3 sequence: CASSLGGDLHF. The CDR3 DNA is TGTGCCAGCAGTTTGGGGGGGGACCTACATTTT.

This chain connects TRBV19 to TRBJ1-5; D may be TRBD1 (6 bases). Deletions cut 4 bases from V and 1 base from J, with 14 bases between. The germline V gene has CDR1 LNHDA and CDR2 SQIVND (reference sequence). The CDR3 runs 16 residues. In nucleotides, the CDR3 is TGTGCCAGTAGTACCCACAGGGTGGGGAGCAATCAGCCCCAGCATTTT. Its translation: CASSTHRVGSNQPQHF.

The CDR3: CASSRRGEQYF. The CDR3 coding sequence is TGTGCCAGCAGCCGCAGGGGCGAGCAGTACTTC. The V and J genes are TRBV3-1 (or the pseudogene TRBV3-2) and TRBJ2-7, with D perhaps matching TRBD1 (6 bases). CDR1 and CDR2 (germline): LGHDT, YNNKEL (reference sequence). V gave up 4 bases and J gave up 6 bases, with 7 bases separating them. This CDR3 has 11 amino acids.

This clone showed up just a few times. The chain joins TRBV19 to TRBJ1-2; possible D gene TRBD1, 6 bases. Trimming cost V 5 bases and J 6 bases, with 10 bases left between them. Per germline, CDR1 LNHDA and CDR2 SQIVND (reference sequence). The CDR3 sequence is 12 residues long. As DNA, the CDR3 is TGTGCCAGTAGTTCAGGGGAAGATGGCTACACCTTC. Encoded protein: CASSSGEDGYTF.